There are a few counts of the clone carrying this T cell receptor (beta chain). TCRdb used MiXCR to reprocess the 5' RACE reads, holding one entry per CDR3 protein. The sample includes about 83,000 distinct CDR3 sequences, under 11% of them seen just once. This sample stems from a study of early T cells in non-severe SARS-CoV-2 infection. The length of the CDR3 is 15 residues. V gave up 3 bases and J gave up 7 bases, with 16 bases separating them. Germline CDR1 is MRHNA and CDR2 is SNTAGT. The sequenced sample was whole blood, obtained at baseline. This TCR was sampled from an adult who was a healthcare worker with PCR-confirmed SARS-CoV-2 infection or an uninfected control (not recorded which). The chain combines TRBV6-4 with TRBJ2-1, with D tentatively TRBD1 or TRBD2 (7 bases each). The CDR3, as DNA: TGTGCCAGCAGTGAAAAGCAGGGGGAGGGGAATGAGCAGTTCTTC. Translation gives CASSEKQGEGNEQFF.